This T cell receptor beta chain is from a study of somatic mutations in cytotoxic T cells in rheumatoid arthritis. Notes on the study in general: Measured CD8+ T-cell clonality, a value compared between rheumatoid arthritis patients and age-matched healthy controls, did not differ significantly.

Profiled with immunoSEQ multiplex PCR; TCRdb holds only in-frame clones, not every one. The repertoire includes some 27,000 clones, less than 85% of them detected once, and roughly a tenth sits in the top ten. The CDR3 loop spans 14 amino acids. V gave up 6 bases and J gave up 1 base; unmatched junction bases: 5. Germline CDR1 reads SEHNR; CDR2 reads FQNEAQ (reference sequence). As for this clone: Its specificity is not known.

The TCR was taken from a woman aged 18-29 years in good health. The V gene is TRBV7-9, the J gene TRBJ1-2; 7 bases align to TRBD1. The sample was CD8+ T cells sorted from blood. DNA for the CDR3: TGTGCCAGCAGTTGGGACAGTTATAACTATGGCTACACCTTC. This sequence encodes CASSWDSYNYGYTF.